This TCR beta chain was sequenced for a study of T-cell memory formation after mild COVID-19. Study-wide results and limits: Several responding clones turned up in pre-infection memory, indicating that cross-reactive memory may have taken part. Clones that contracted from day 15 to 85 had balanced CD4/CD8; later expanders were CD4+ biased.

J lost 9 bases, V lost 5 bases, and 13 bases had no gene match. CDR1 SGHVS and CDR2 FQNEAQ come from the germline V gene. The CDR3 consists of 15 residues. This clonotype has just a few counts. Its cognate antigen is unknown. The 5'RACE method, run with constant-segment primers, produced TCR alpha and TCR beta cDNA libraries (carrying sample barcodes and UMIs). MiXCR was run by TCRdb on the 5' RACE reads, yielding one entry per CDR3 protein. The sample shows about 400,000 distinct CDR3 sequences, roughly 15% of them seen only once. Sequencing was done on a sample of PBMCs or a T cell subset sorted from them (not recorded which). This chain connects TRBV7-8 to TRBJ2-7; 10 bases map to TRBD2. This clonotype was obtained from a man between 18 and 29 years old who had mild COVID-19 (a few samples of this study predate the infection). Cell type and time point are not known. The CDR3: CASSPGPSGGAGQYF. CDR3 nucleotides: TGTGCCAGCAGCCCGGGGCCCAGCGGGGGGGCGGGGCAGTACTTC. The variable domain in full, completed from reference TRBV7-8 and TRBJ2-7, reads GAGVSQSPRYKVAKRGQDVALRCDPISGHVSLFWYQQALGQGPEFLTYFQNEAQLDKSGLPSDRFFAERPEGSVSTLKIQRTQQEDSAVYLCASSPGPSGGAGQYFGPGTRLTVT.